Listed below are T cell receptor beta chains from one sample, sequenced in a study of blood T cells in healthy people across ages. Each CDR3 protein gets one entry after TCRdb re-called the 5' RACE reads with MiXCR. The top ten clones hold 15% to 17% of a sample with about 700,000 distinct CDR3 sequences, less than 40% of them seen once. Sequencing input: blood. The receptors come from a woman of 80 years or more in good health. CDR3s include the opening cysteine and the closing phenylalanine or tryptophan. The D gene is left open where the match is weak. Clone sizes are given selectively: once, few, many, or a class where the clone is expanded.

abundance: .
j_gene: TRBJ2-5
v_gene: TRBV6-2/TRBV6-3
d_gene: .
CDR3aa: CAGSSRLGVGRTQYF
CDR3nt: TGTGCCGGCAGTTCACGACTGGGGGTGGGGAGGACCCAGTACTTC

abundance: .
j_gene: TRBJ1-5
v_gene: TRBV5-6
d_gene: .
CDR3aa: CASSNWGYSNQPQHF
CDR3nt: TGTGCCAGCAGCAACTGGGGTTATAGCAATCAGCCCCAGCATTTT

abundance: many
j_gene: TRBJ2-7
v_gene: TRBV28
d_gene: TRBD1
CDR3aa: CASSFGTVFYEQYF
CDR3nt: TGTGCCAGCAGTTTCGGGACAGTTTTCTACGAGCAGTACTTC

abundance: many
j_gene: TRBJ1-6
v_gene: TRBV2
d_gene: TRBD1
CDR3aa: CASSAAGGENSPLHF
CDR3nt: TGTGCCAGCAGTGCGGCAGGGGGAGAAAATTCACCCCTCCACTTT

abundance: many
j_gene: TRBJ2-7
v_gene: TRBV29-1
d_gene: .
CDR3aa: CSAYYEQYF
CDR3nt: TGCAGCGCTTACTACGAGCAGTACTTC

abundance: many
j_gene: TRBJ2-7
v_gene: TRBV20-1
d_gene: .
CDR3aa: CSAREPKRGYSYEQYF
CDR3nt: TGCAGTGCTAGGGAGCCTAAGAGAGGCTACTCCTACGAGCAGTACTTC

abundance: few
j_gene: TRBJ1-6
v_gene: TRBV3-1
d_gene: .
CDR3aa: CASSQGAMRHNSPLHF
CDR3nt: TGTGCCAGCAGCCAAGGGGCCATGCGGCATAATTCACCCCTCCACTTT

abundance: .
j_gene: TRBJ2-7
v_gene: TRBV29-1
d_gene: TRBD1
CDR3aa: CSVEEDDRGRYEQYF
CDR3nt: TGCAGCGTTGAAGAAGATGACAGGGGGCGATACGAGCAGTACTTC

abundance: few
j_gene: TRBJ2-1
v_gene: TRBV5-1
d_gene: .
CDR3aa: CASSLAGGLNERFF
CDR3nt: TGCGCCAGCAGCTTGGCGGGGGGCTTAAATGAGCGGTTCTTC

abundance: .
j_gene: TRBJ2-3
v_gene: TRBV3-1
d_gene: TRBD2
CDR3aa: CASSPGGGHTDAQYF
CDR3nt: TGTGCCAGCAGTCCCGGCGGGGGGCACACAGATGCGCAGTATTTT

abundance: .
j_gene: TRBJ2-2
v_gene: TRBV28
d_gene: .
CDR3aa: CASSGGGGDTGELFF
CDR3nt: TGTGCCAGCAGTGGGGGAGGTGGCGACACCGGGGAGCTGTTTTTT

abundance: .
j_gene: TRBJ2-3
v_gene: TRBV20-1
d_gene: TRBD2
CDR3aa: CSASGGAGDTPYF
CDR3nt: TGCAGTGCTAGCGGGGGGGCGGGAGATACGCCGTATTTT

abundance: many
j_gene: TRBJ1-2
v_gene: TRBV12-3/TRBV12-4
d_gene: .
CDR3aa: CATRRGPAGGYTF
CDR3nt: TGTGCCACCAGGCGGGGCCCGGCAGGTGGCTACACCTTC

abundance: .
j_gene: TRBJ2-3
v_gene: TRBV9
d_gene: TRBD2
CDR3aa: CASSVALTSGGRSSTDTQYF
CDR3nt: TGTGCCAGCAGCGTAGCCTTGACTAGCGGGGGCCGTTCTAGCACAGATACGCAGTATTTT

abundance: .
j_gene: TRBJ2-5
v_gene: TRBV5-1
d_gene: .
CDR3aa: CASSLGGSTVTQETQYF
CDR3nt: TGCGCCAGCAGCTTGGGAGGGTCGACAGTTACCCAAGAGACCCAGTACTTC

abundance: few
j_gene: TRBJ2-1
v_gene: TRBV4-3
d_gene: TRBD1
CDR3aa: CASSQHRGSYNEQFF
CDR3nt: TGCGCCAGCAGCCAACACAGGGGGTCCTACAATGAGCAGTTCTTC

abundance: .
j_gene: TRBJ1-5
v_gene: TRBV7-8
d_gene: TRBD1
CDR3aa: CASSLSDRGNQPQHF
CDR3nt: TGTGCCAGCAGCCTCTCGGACAGGGGCAATCAGCCCCAGCATTTT

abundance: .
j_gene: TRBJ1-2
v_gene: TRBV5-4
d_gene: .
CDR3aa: CASGSRQGRSYGYTF
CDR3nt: TGTGCCAGCGGGTCCCGGCAGGGGAGGTCGTATGGCTACACCTTC

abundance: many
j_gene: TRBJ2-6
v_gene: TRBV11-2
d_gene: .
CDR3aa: CASSSLAAAYSGANVLTF
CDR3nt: TGTGCCAGCAGCTCGCTGGCGGCGGCCTACTCTGGGGCCAACGTCCTGACTTTC

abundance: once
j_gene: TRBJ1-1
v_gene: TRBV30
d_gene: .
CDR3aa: CAWSRTRGTEAFF
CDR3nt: TGTGCCTGGAGCCGGACTCGGGGGACTGAAGCTTTCTTT

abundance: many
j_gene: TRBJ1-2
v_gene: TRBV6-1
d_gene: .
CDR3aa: CASRGSTGAKDYGYTF
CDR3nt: TGTGCCAGCAGAGGCTCTACCGGGGCAAAGGACTATGGCTACACCTTC

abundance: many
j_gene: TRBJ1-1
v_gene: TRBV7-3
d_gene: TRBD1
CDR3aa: CASSTGGSEAFF
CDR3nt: TGTGCCAGCAGCACAGGGGGTTCTGAAGCTTTCTTT

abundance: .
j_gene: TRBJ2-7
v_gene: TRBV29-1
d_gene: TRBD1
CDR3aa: CSVRGQGAHYEQYF
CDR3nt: TGCAGCGTTAGGGGACAGGGGGCCCACTACGAGCAGTACTTC

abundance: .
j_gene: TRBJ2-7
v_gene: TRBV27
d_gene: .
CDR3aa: CASSLSGGRGRPSGYNEQYF
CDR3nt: TGTGCCAGCAGTTTATCGGGGGGTAGGGGCAGACCTTCAGGATACAATGAACAGTACTTC

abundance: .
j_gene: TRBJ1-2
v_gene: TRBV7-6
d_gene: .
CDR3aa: CASSPAEGMGGYTF
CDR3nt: TGTGCCAGCAGCCCAGCTGAAGGGATGGGCGGCTACACCTTC

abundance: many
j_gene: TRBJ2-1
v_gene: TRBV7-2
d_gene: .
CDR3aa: CASSSGLEQFF
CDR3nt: TGTGCCAGCAGCTCGGGACTCGAGCAGTTCTTC

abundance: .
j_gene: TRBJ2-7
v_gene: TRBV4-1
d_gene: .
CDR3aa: CASSQEWRPPPYEQYF
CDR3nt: TGCGCCAGCAGCCAAGAATGGCGGCCTCCCCCCTACGAGCAGTACTTC

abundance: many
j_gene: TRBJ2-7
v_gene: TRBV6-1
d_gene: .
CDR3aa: CASSETLGGYNEQYF
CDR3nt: TGTGCCAGCAGTGAAACACTTGGAGGGTACAACGAGCAGTACTTC

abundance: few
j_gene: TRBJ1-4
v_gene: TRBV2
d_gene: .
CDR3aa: CASREGGGSEKLFF
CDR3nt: TGTGCCAGCAGGGAGGGGGGGGGATCTGAAAAACTGTTTTTT

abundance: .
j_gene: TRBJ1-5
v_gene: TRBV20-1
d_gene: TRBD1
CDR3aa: CSAAGGHYNQPQHF
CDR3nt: TGCAGCGCCGCAGGGGGGCACTACAATCAGCCCCAGCATTTT

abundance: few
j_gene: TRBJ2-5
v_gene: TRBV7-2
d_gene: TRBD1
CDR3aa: CASSYLGGQGYF
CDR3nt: TGTGCCAGCAGCTACCTCGGAGGACAGGGGTACTTC

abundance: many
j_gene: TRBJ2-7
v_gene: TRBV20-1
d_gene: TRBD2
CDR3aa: CSAPGGASGTYEQYF
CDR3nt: TGCAGTGCTCCCGGAGGGGCTAGCGGGACCTACGAGCAGTACTTC

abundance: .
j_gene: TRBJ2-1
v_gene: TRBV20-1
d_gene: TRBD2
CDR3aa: CSASAQLAGGHEQFF
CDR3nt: TGCAGTGCTAGCGCCCAACTCGCGGGAGGGCATGAGCAGTTCTTC

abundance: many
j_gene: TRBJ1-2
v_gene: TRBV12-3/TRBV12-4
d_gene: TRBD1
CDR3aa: CASRLSGTGLYGYTF
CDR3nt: TGTGCCAGCAGACTATCCGGGACAGGGCTCTATGGCTACACCTTC

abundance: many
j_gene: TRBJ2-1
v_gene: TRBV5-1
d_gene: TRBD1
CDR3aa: CASSGDRGLDGNEQFF
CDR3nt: TGCGCCAGCAGCGGGGACAGGGGGTTAGACGGTAATGAGCAGTTCTTC

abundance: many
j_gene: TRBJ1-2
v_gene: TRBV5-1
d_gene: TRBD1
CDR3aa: CASSLYSGGGGYTF
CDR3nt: TGCGCCAGCAGCTTGTATTCAGGGGGAGGTGGCTACACCTTC

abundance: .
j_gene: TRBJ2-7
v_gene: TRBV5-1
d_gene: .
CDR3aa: CASSITRGGTYEQYF
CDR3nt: TGCGCCAGCAGCATTACTAGAGGAGGCACCTACGAGCAGTACTTC

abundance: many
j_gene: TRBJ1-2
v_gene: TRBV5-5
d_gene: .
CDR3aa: CASSLAADNYGYTF
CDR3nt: TGTGCCAGCAGCTTGGCCGCAGATAACTATGGCTACACCTTC

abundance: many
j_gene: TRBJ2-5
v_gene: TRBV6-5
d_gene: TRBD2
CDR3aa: CASSQPSSGGQETQYF
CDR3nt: TGTGCCAGCAGTCAACCAAGTAGCGGGGGACAAGAGACCCAGTACTTC

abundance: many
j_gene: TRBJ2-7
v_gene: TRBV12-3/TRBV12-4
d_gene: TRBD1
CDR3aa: CASSSTPGGQGAYEQYF
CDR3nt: TGTGCCAGCAGTTCAACCCCAGGCGGACAGGGGGCTTACGAGCAGTACTTC

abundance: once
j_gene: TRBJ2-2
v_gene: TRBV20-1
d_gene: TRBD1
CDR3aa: CNARPQGTGELFF
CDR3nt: TGCAATGCTAGACCACAGGGGACCGGGGAGCTGTTTTTT

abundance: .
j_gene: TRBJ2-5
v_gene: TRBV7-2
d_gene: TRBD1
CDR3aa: CASSSRPGQGAMEQYF
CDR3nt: TGTGCCAGCAGCTCGCGACCGGGACAGGGGGCGATGGAGCAGTACTTC

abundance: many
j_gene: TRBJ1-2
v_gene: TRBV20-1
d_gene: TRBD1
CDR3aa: CSASLVTGEEGYTF
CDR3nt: TGCAGTGCTAGCTTGGTGACAGGGGAAGAAGGCTACACCTTC

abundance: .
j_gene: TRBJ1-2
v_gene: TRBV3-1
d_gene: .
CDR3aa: CASFNGGNYGCTF
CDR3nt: TGTGCCAGCTTTAACGGGGGGAACTATGGCTGCACCTTC

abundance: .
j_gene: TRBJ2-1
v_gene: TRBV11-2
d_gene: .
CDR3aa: CASSLERVGTEQFF
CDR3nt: TGTGCCAGCAGCTTAGAAAGAGTCGGGACTGAGCAGTTCTTC

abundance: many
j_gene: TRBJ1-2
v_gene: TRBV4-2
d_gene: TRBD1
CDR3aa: CASSQPGQSNYGYTF
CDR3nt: TGTGCCAGCAGCCAGCCGGGACAGTCTAACTATGGCTACACCTTC

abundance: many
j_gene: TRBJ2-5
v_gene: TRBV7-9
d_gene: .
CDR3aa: CASSPFGGLGETQYF
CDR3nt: TGTGCCAGCAGCCCTTTCGGGGGCCTGGGGGAGACCCAGTACTTC

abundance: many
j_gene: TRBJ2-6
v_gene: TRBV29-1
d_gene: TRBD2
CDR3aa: CSVGGLGSGANVLTF
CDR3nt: TGCAGCGTGGGGGGGTTAGGATCTGGGGCCAACGTCCTGACTTTC

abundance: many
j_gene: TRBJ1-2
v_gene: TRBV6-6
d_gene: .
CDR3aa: CASSYTSVHVYGYTF
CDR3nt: TGTGCCAGCAGTTATACCTCGGTACACGTCTATGGCTACACCTTC

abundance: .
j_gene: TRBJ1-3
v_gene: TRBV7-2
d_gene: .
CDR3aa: CASSPEFSSGNTIYF
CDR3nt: TGTGCCAGCAGCCCCGAGTTTAGCTCTGGAAACACCATATATTTT

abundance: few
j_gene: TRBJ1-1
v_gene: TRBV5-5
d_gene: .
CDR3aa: CASSSGGHTEAFF
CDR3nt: TGTGCCAGCAGCTCGGGGGGGCACACTGAAGCTTTCTTT

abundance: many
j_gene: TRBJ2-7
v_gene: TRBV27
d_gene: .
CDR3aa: CASSPRRSYEQYF
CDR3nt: TGTGCCAGCTCTCCACGTAGGAGCTACGAGCAGTACTTC

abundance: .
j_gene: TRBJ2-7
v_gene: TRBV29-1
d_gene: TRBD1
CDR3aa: CSVEDPRGRSYEQYF
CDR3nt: TGCAGCGTTGAAGATCCGAGGGGGCGCTCCTACGAGCAGTACTTC

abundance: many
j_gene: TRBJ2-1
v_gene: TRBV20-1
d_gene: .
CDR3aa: CSGLSYNEQFF
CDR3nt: TGCAGCGGTCTGTCCTACAATGAGCAGTTCTTC

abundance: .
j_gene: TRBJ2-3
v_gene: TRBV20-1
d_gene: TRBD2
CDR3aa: CSARRGGRSDTQYF
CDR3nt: TGCAGTGCTAGGCGGGGGGGGAGGTCAGATACGCAGTATTTT

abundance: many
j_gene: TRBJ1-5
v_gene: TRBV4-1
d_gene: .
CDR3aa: CASSQEERGVHQPQHF
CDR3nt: TGCGCCAGCAGCCAAGAGGAAAGGGGTGTACATCAGCCCCAGCATTTT

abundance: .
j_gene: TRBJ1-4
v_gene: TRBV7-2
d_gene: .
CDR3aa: CASSSQARGGSEKLFF
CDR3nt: TGTGCCAGCAGCTCACAGGCGAGGGGCGGAAGTGAAAAACTGTTTTTT

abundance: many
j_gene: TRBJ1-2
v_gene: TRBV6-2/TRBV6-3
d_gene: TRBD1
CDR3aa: CASSYLDRPGGYTF
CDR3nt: TGTGCCAGCAGTTACTTGGACAGGCCAGGAGGCTACACCTTC

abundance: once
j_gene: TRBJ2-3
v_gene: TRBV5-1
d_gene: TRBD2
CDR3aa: CASSLLTSGTSTDTQYF
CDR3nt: TGCGCCAGCAGCTTGTTAACTAGCGGTACTAGCACAGATACGCAGTATTTT